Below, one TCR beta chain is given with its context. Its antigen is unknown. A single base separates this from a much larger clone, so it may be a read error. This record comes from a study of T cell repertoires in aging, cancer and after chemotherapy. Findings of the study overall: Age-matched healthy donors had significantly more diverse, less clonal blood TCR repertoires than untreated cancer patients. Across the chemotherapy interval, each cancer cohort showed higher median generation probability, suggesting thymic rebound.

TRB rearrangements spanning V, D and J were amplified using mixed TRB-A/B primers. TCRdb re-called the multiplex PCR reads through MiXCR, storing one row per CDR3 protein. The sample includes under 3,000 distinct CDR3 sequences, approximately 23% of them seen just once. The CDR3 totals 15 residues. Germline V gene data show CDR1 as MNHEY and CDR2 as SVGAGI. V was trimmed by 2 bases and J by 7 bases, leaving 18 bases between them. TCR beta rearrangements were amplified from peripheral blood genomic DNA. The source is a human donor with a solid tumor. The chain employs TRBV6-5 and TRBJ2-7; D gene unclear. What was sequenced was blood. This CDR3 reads CASSYNQEPTSEQYF. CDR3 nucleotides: TGTGCCAGCAGTTACAACCAGGAACCTACGTCGGAGCAGTACTTC.